The 18 T cell receptor beta chains presented below share a single source sample, sequenced in a study of T cells expressing NK-cell markers. After re-calling the 5' RACE reads, TCRdb lists one entry per CDR3 protein, DNA absent. The sample data list 350,000 to 500,000 distinct CDR3 sequences. The sample comprised blood T cells: a sorted CD56 or NKG2C T cell subset, CD4+ or CD8+ T cells, or bulk PBMC T cells (not recorded which). The receptors stem from a woman between 18 and 70 years old in good health.

The chain couples TRBV5-1 to TRBJ2-2; TCRdb calls TRBD1, which cannot be checked without DNA. The CDR3 loop spans 17 amino acids. Per the germline V gene, CDR1 is SGHRS and CDR2 is YFSETQ. The CDR3: CASRSRVGRPHPGELFF.

The chain employs TRBV12-3 or TRBV12-4 and TRBJ1-5. The CDR3 sequence is 14 residues long. The CDR3 protein is CASTLRAVNQPQHF.

The rearrangement links TRBV28 to TRBJ2-2; the TCRdb D gene call, TRBD1, has no DNA to confirm it. CDR3 size: 16 residues. Germline CDR1 is MDHEN and CDR2 is SYDVKM. The CDR3 here is CASSFPGGVNTGELFF. The whole variable domain, remainder taken from reference TRBV28 and TRBJ2-2, is DVKVTQSSRYLVKRTGEKVFLECVQDMDHENMFWYRQDPGLGLRLIYFSYDVKMKEKGDIPEGYSVSREKKERFSLILESASTNQTSMYLCASSFPGGVNTGELFFGEGSRLTVL.

The V call is TRBV9, the J call TRBJ2-1. This CDR3 has 15 residues. The germline gives CDR1 SGDLS, CDR2 YYNGEE. The CDR3 loop is CASSETSGRHNEQFF.

The chain combines TRBV20-1 with TRBJ2-1. Germline CDR1 is DFQATT and CDR2 is SNEGSKA (reference sequence). The CDR3 is 16 residues long. The CDR3 here is CSARDPGGKHYNEQFF.

This chain uses TRBV5-8 with TRBJ2-3; lacking DNA, the TRBD2 call made by TCRdb goes unchecked. This CDR3 region has 16 residues. Germline V gives CDR1 SGHTS, CDR2 YDEGEE. CDR3 loop: CASSVGTSGTTDTQYF.

CDR3 residues: CASSLVSGGEQYF. The rearrangement uses TRBV7-2 and TRBJ2-7; without DNA, the TCRdb call of TRBD1 cannot be checked. Germline V gene lookup returns CDR1 SGHTA and CDR2 FQGNSA. The CDR3 is made up of 13 amino acids. Looking up the rest from reference TRBV7-2 and TRBJ2-7 gives the full variable domain: GAGVSQSPSNKVTEKGKDVELRCDPISGHTALYWYRQSLGQGLEFLIYFQGNSAPDKSGLPSDRFSAERTGGSVSTLTIQRTQQEDSAVYLCASSLVSGGEQYFGPGTRLTVT.

The chain has TRBV5-1 and TRBJ1-2; there is no DNA to check the TCRdb D call of TRBD1. CDR3 length equals 12 residues. Germline V CDR1 and CDR2: SGHRS, YFSETQ. CDR3: CASSDPLTGYTF.

The gene calls are TRBV24-1 and TRBJ2-1; TCRdb picks TRBD2, but there is no DNA to check that call. The CDR3 is 11 amino acids. The germline CDR1 and CDR2 sequences are KGHDR and SFDVKD. CDR3 in amino acids: CATSVGLEQFF.

The chain combines TRBV6-1 with TRBJ2-1; no DNA is available, so the TRBD1 call from TCRdb remains unchecked. Germline V lookup: CDR1 MNHNS, CDR2 SASEGT. The CDR3 runs 13 residues. The CDR3 reads CASSGITGAEQFF.

The V call is TRBV5-1, the J call TRBJ2-5; TCRdb proposes TRBD2, but this gene call is untestable without DNA. The CDR3 length is 15 residues. The germline CDR1 and CDR2 sequences are SGHRS and YFSETQ. The CDR3 loop is CASSLYAGGKETQYF.

This chain joins TRBV20-1 and TRBJ2-3. The CDR3 contains 12 residues. In germline, CDR1 is DFQATT, CDR2 SNEGSKA (reference sequence). The CDR3: CSAREELGTQYF.

CDR3 in amino acids: CASRRDRSSYGYTF. The rearrangement links TRBV6-2 or TRBV6-3 to TRBJ1-2; TCRdb gives TRBD1 as the D gene, but with no DNA this cannot be confirmed. Germline loops: CDR1 MNHEY, CDR2 SVGEGT. The CDR3 spans 14 residues.

This rearrangement joins TRBV7-3 to TRBJ2-5; TCRdb selects TRBD1, and the lack of DNA leaves this call unchecked. Germline assignment: CDR1 SGHTA and CDR2 FQGTGA. CDR3 length: 13 amino acids. CDR3: CASSGDYQETQYF. The whole variable domain, filled in from reference TRBV7-3 and TRBJ2-5, reads GAGVSQTPSNKVTEKGKYVELRCDPISGHTALYWYRQSLGQGPEFLIYFQGTGAADDSGLPNDRFFAVRPEGSVSTLKIQRTERGDSAVYLCASSGDYQETQYFGPGTRLLVL.

The rearrangement uses TRBV11-2 and TRBJ2-7. CDR3 size: 14 residues. Germline V gene sequence: CDR1 SGHAT, CDR2 FQNNGV. Here the CDR3 reads CASSLTNLNYEQYF.

The CDR3 sequence is CASMAGTISYEQYF. The chain is built from TRBV5-1 and TRBJ2-7; TCRdb picks TRBD1, but there is no DNA to check that call. This CDR3 comprises 14 residues. Germline lookup yields CDR1 SGHRS and CDR2 YFSETQ. The full variable domain, rest sourced from reference TRBV5-1 and TRBJ2-7, is KAGVTQTPRYLIKTRGQQVTLSCSPISGHRSVSWYQQTPGQGLQFLFEYFSETQRNKGNFPGRFSGRQFSNSRSEMNVSTLELGDSALYLCASMAGTISYEQYFGPGTRLTVT.

This sequence joins TRBV4-3 and TRBJ1-2; there is no DNA to check the TCRdb D call of TRBD1. Germline V gene lookup returns CDR1 LGHNA and CDR2 YSLEER. The CDR3 sequence is 16 residues long. CDR3: CASSQEPQGAYYGYTF.

The J gene is TRBJ2-2, the V gene TRBV5-1; TCRdb's D call, TRBD2, is unchecked because there is no DNA. The germline CDR1 and CDR2 sequences are SGHRS and YFSETQ. The CDR3 runs to 15 residues. This CDR3 reads CASRASGVNTGELFF.